In its sample, the clone carrying this T cell receptor (beta chain) was seen once. Its antigen is undetermined. The junction shows a germline mismatch at one end, possibly a read error. A constant-region primer primed TCR beta cDNA synthesis from roughly 520 ng of total RNA. For TCR beta, libraries were produced by three nested multiplex PCR rounds using slightly modified ARM-PCR. Both of the initial two PCR rounds ran for 10 cycles and employed TRBV1-TRBV30 forward primers alongside a C-beta reverse primer. MiXCR, applied by TCRdb to the multiplex PCR reads, yields one record per CDR3 protein. The sample lists 90,000 to 110,000 distinct CDR3 sequences, roughly 80% occurring once. These data belong to a study of tumor-infiltrating lymphocytes in primary liver carcinoma. Study details: Tumors were stage T1-T3 N0M0, roughly 4 to 10 cm across.

Study-wide findings and caveats: Tumor-blood pairs (like tumor-adjacent pairs) overlapped less than tumor region pairs did. Tumor top-250-clone fractions significantly exceeded those of blood (p = 0.039).

For each extraction, RNA and DNA were obtained together from approximately 20-30 mg of unsorted bulk tissue. Separate regions, five per tumor, were sampled. This CDR3 has 13 amino acids. Per germline, CDR1 MNHNY and CDR2 SVGAGI (reference sequence). The sample was liver tumor tissue from sampling region 3. The subset is: tumor region T3, left-lateral pole. The sequence was collected from a man aged 35 to 55 with primary liver carcinoma and hepatitis B virus infection. The rearrangement links TRBV6-6 to TRBJ1-1; 8 bases are shared with TRBD1. The CDR3: CASSPTGVTEAVF. CDR3 nucleotides: TGTGCCAGCAGTCCGACAGGGGTAACTGAAGCTGTCTTT.